This T cell receptor beta chain was captured by sequencing in a study of beta chain features in type 1 diabetes. CDR1 is MDHEN, CDR2 SYDVKM, per germline. Trimming left V 5 bases short and J 4 bases short, with 6 bases between. CDR3 length: 12 residues. Sorting based on CD45RO/CCR7/CD25/CD127/CD95/CD27 separated CD4+ naive, central memory, regulatory and stem cell-like memory cells. Since all of the isolated RNA was reverse transcribed, expressed TCRB transcripts were what got sequenced. Sequencing used immunoSEQ multiplex PCR; TCRdb keeps in-frame clones, though not all of them. The sample has roughly 370,000 clones, approximately 15% seen once.

The material sequenced was naive CD4+ T cells from blood. The J gene is TRBJ2-1, the V gene TRBV28, with TRBD2 as a possible D gene (5 bases). This receptor was obtained from a man aged 25-45 years in good health. CDR3 sequence reads: CASSGLYNEQFF. The CDR3 DNA reads as TGTGCCAGCAGTGGACTGTACAATGAGCAGTTCTTC.